These T cell receptor beta chains were read from a single sample in a study of T cell responses to AZD1222 COVID-19 vaccine. Method: immunoSEQ multiplex PCR; TCRdb's copy keeps in-frame clones and lacks some. The sample includes under 150,000 clones, almost 95% of them seen just once. The starting material was peripheral blood, obtained 28 days after the second AZD1222 dose. The receptor source for this set is an adult who received the AZD1222 COVID-19 vaccine. Both conserved end residues are part of each CDR3. D genes are given only for firm matches. The size of a clone is reported for some rows only, either as once, few or many, or as a class for expanded clones.

v_call: TRBV6-5
clone_size: few
j_call: TRBJ2-1
d_call: TRBD2
cdr3_aa: CASRGGLAGAYEQFF
cdr3_nt: TGTGCCAGCAGAGGGGGACTAGCGGGAGCCTATGAGCAGTTCTTC

v_call: TRBV18
clone_size: .
j_call: TRBJ2-7
d_call: .
cdr3_aa: CASSPPDGGYEQYF
cdr3_nt: TGTGCCAGCTCACCACCGGACGGGGGCTACGAGCAGTACTTC

v_call: TRBV6-5
clone_size: .
j_call: TRBJ2-5
d_call: TRBD1
cdr3_aa: CASSYATGWETQYF
cdr3_nt: TGTGCCAGCAGTTACGCGACAGGGTGGGAGACCCAGTACTTC

v_call: TRBV6-6
clone_size: .
j_call: TRBJ2-1
d_call: .
cdr3_aa: CASSYSLANEQFF
cdr3_nt: TGTGCCAGCAGTTACTCCCTAGCAAATGAGCAGTTCTTC

v_call: TRBV12-3/TRBV12-4
clone_size: .
j_call: TRBJ1-2
d_call: .
cdr3_aa: CATRTVDGYTF
cdr3_nt: TGTGCCACCCGGACAGTGGATGGCTACACCTTC

v_call: TRBV5-1
clone_size: .
j_call: TRBJ1-6
d_call: .
cdr3_aa: CASSLEILGNNSPLHF
cdr3_nt: TGCGCCAGCAGCTTGGAAATCTTGGGGAATAATTCACCCCTCCACTTT

v_call: TRBV30
clone_size: .
j_call: TRBJ1-5
d_call: .
cdr3_aa: CAWSRQGNQPQHF
cdr3_nt: TGTGCCTGGAGCCGACAGGGCAATCAGCCCCAGCATTTT

v_call: TRBV28
clone_size: .
j_call: TRBJ1-2
d_call: .
cdr3_aa: CASSSDRDTYTF
cdr3_nt: TGTGCCAGCAGCTCTGACAGAGATACGTACACCTTC

v_call: TRBV30
clone_size: .
j_call: TRBJ2-3
d_call: TRBD2
cdr3_aa: CAWSLGLAGAPDTQYF
cdr3_nt: TGTGCCTGGAGTCTGGGGCTAGCGGGAGCACCAGATACGCAGTATTTT

v_call: TRBV9
clone_size: few
j_call: TRBJ1-1
d_call: .
cdr3_aa: CASSAGIKNTEAFF
cdr3_nt: TGTGCCAGCAGCGCCGGGATCAAGAACACTGAAGCTTTCTTT

v_call: TRBV27
clone_size: .
j_call: TRBJ2-7
d_call: .
cdr3_aa: CASALGGAEEEQYF
cdr3_nt: TGTGCCAGCGCTTTAGGGGGGGCGGAGGAAGAGCAGTACTTC

v_call: TRBV5-1
clone_size: .
j_call: TRBJ1-2
d_call: .
cdr3_aa: CASSLDANYGYTF
cdr3_nt: TGCGCCAGCAGCTTGGACGCTAACTATGGCTACACCTTC

v_call: TRBV18
clone_size: .
j_call: TRBJ1-2
d_call: .
cdr3_aa: CASSPSGMDGYTF
cdr3_nt: TGTGCCAGCTCACCCTCGGGAATGGATGGCTACACCTTC

v_call: TRBV4-3
clone_size: once
j_call: TRBJ1-1
d_call: .
cdr3_aa: CASSQDFSVGGTEAFF
cdr3_nt: TGCGCCAGCAGCCAAGATTTTTCCGTCGGGGGCACTGAAGCTTTCTTT

v_call: TRBV19
clone_size: .
j_call: TRBJ2-7
d_call: TRBD2
cdr3_aa: CASSIDSSGPYEQYF
cdr3_nt: TGTGCCAGTAGTATAGATTCTAGCGGACCCTACGAGCAGTACTTC

v_call: TRBV2
clone_size: .
j_call: TRBJ1-2
d_call: .
cdr3_aa: CASIDWGEGYGYTF
cdr3_nt: TGTGCCAGCATCGATTGGGGGGAGGGGTATGGCTACACCTTC

v_call: TRBV5-5
clone_size: .
j_call: TRBJ1-1
d_call: .
cdr3_aa: CASSTHRQTEAFF
cdr3_nt: TGTGCCAGCAGCACCCATCGACAGACTGAAGCTTTCTTT

v_call: TRBV19
clone_size: .
j_call: TRBJ2-1
d_call: TRBD1
cdr3_aa: CASSIVRGTYNEQFF
cdr3_nt: TGTGCCAGTAGTATAGTCAGGGGGACCTACAATGAGCAGTTCTTC

v_call: TRBV27
clone_size: .
j_call: TRBJ2-2
d_call: .
cdr3_aa: CASSSLLSGGPTGELFF
cdr3_nt: TGTGCCAGCAGTTCCCTACTATCAGGAGGGCCGACCGGGGAGCTGTTTTTT

v_call: TRBV5-8
clone_size: .
j_call: TRBJ1-5
d_call: .
cdr3_aa: CASSLIGVSNQPQHF
cdr3_nt: TGTGCCAGCAGCTTGATAGGGGTGAGCAATCAGCCCCAGCATTTT

v_call: TRBV19
clone_size: .
j_call: TRBJ2-5
d_call: TRBD2
cdr3_aa: CASKSGGSLETQYF
cdr3_nt: TGTGCCAGTAAGAGCGGCGGGAGCCTGGAGACCCAGTACTTC

v_call: TRBV6-5
clone_size: .
j_call: TRBJ2-1
d_call: TRBD2
cdr3_aa: CASSFVVAGGFNEQFF
cdr3_nt: TGTGCCAGCAGTTTTGTGGTAGCGGGAGGGTTCAATGAGCAGTTCTTC

v_call: TRBV5-4
clone_size: once
j_call: TRBJ1-1
d_call: TRBD1
cdr3_aa: CASSSGQAQNTEAFF
cdr3_nt: TGTGCCAGCAGCTCTGGACAGGCACAGAACACTGAAGCTTTCTTT

v_call: TRBV5-4
clone_size: once
j_call: TRBJ1-3
d_call: .
cdr3_aa: CASSSQTGFRDTIYF
cdr3_nt: TGTGCCAGCAGCTCCCAGACCGGATTTAGAGACACCATATATTTT

v_call: TRBV5-4
clone_size: .
j_call: TRBJ1-2
d_call: TRBD1
cdr3_aa: CASSLARGQGANYGYTF
cdr3_nt: TGTGCCAGCAGCTTGGCAAGGGGACAGGGGGCAAACTATGGCTACACCTTC

v_call: TRBV5-5
clone_size: .
j_call: TRBJ1-2
d_call: TRBD1
cdr3_aa: CATRQGAAGGYTF
cdr3_nt: TGTGCCACCAGACAGGGGGCAGCTGGTGGCTACACCTTC

v_call: TRBV7-2
clone_size: .
j_call: TRBJ2-3
d_call: .
cdr3_aa: CASSLVGGRGTDTQYF
cdr3_nt: TGTGCCAGCAGCTTAGTTGGGGGCCGGGGCACAGATACGCAGTATTTT

v_call: TRBV5-5
clone_size: .
j_call: TRBJ2-7
d_call: .
cdr3_aa: CASSLTEGEQYF
cdr3_nt: TGTGCCAGCAGCTTGACTGAAGGCGAGCAGTACTTC

v_call: TRBV30
clone_size: .
j_call: TRBJ1-1
d_call: .
cdr3_aa: CAWSYSDEAFF
cdr3_nt: TGTGCCTGGAGTTATTCAGACGAAGCTTTCTTT

v_call: TRBV4-3
clone_size: .
j_call: TRBJ2-3
d_call: .
cdr3_aa: CASSQGPEGRDTQYF
cdr3_nt: TGCGCCAGCAGCCAAGGACCCGAGGGTCGAGATACGCAGTATTTT

v_call: TRBV20-1
clone_size: .
j_call: TRBJ2-7
d_call: .
cdr3_aa: CSASDPHEQYF
cdr3_nt: TGCAGTGCCAGCGATCCCCACGAGCAGTACTTC

v_call: TRBV4-1
clone_size: .
j_call: TRBJ1-2
d_call: TRBD1
cdr3_aa: CASSLSGTGGSGYTF
cdr3_nt: TGCGCCAGCAGCCTGAGTGGGACAGGGGGCAGTGGCTACACCTTC

v_call: TRBV4-3
clone_size: .
j_call: TRBJ1-2
d_call: .
cdr3_aa: CASSQQGYYGYTF
cdr3_nt: TGCGCCAGCAGCCAACAGGGGTACTATGGCTACACCTTC

v_call: TRBV5-1
clone_size: .
j_call: TRBJ1-2
d_call: .
cdr3_aa: CASSFSGRDYGYTF
cdr3_nt: TGCGCCAGCAGCTTTTCGGGGCGTGACTATGGCTACACCTTC

v_call: TRBV3-1/TRBV3-2
clone_size: once
j_call: TRBJ1-2
d_call: .
cdr3_aa: CASSQVRCLDRANYGYTF
cdr3_nt: TGTGCCAGCAGCCAAGTTAGATGTCTAGATCGGGCCAACTATGGCTACACCTTC

v_call: TRBV6-9
clone_size: .
j_call: TRBJ1-5
d_call: .
cdr3_aa: CASSYRTGGNQPQHF
cdr3_nt: TGTGCCAGCAGTTACCGGACCGGAGGAAATCAGCCCCAGCATTTT

v_call: TRBV11-3
clone_size: .
j_call: TRBJ2-3
d_call: TRBD2
cdr3_aa: CASSLTLAGGTDTQYF
cdr3_nt: TGTGCCAGCAGCTTAACTCTAGCGGGGGGGACAGATACGCAGTATTTT